This T cell receptor beta chain was sequenced for a study of T-cell reconstitution after alpha-beta-depleted transplantation in children. This clonotype was seen at least ten times. Unique molecular identifiers tagged the TCRbeta library. One entry per CDR3 protein, called by TCRdb with MiXCR from the PCR reads. The table has some 640,000 distinct CDR3 sequences, over 15% seen once. The sequencing here drew on PBMCs from the stem cell graft donor, taken from the stem cell graft. The TCR comes from a human donor who donated a stem cell graft to a child with acute myeloid leukemia.

The DNA of the CDR3 is TGCGCCAGCAACGGGTTGCCGGCGGGGAGGAATGAGCAGTTCTTC. As protein: CASNGLPAGRNEQFF. The chain recombines TRBV5-1 with TRBJ2-1; perhaps TRBD2 as D (6 bases). V lost 6 bases and J 7 bases, leaving 20 bases between the germline ends. Germline lookup yields CDR1 SGHRS and CDR2 YFSETQ. The CDR3 contains 15 residues. Filled out from reference TRBV5-1 and TRBJ2-1, the complete variable domain reads KAGVTQTPRYLIKTRGQQVTLSCSPISGHRSVSWYQQTPGQGLQFLFEYFSETQRNKGNFPGRFSGRQFSNSRSEMNVSTLELGDSALYLCASNGLPAGRNEQFFGPGTRLTVL.